This paragraph reports one T cell receptor (beta chain). Its antigen is undetermined. This sample was included in a study of brain T cells in children with intractable seizures. General study findings and limits: Among the top 50 brain clones were public and private clonotypes.

The sequenced cases were selected for having the highest brain T cell transcript signatures. Germline trimming cut 8 bases from V and 4 bases from J; bases unmatched to any gene: 3. The CDR3 consists of 14 residues. In germline, CDR1 is SGHNT, CDR2 YENEEA. TCRdb's table, derived via immunoSEQ multiplex PCR, lists solely in-frame clones and lacks some. The repertoire consists of thousands of clones, with nearly 75% occurring once and the leading ten covering about 9.4%. The receptor's source is a boy under two years old with tuberous sclerosis and intractable seizures. The material sequenced was resected brain tissue, taken at surgery. The chain combines TRBV11-3 with TRBJ2-5; TRBD2 matches at 14 bases. The CDR3 DNA is TGTGCCAGCGGACTAGCGGGAGGTACAGAGACCCAGTACTTC. Translation gives CASGLAGGTETQYF.